This TCR beta chain was obtained from a study of T cell responses to AZD1222 COVID-19 vaccine. Study-level background: Pooling covered second doses at about 4 or about 12 weeks.

The table came from immunoSEQ multiplex PCR; TCRdb's copy has only in-frame clones and leaves some out. The sample contains 35,000 to 55,000 clones, about 83% of which appear only once. The CDR3 totals 13 residues. CDR1 and CDR2 from the germline V gene are GTSNPN and SVGIG (reference sequence). Deletions cut 4 bases from V and 4 bases from J, with 11 bases between. Specimen: peripheral blood, collected on day 0 of AZD1222 vaccination. The chain combines TRBV30 with TRBJ2-1; D is undetermined. The receptor comes from an adult in good health. The CDR3 spells CAWKGLEYNEQFF. The CDR3 nucleotides are TGTGCCTGGAAGGGTCTAGAGTACAATGAGCAGTTCTTC.